This T cell receptor beta chain stems from a study of siplizumab effects on memory and regulatory T cells. Germline values: CDR1 MGHRA, CDR2 YSYEKL. CDR3 length equals 17 residues. The junction had 6 bases not matched to a gene; V was cut back by 1 base and J by 4 bases. This clone was detected only once. Sequenced by immunoSEQ multiplex PCR; TCRdb stores in-frame clones only, minus some. The table records 94,000 or so clones, roughly 95% of them present only once. The sample comprised naive CD4+ T cells sorted from blood. The origin of this receptor is a human donor in good health. The chain couples TRBV4-1 to TRBJ2-5; TRBD2 agrees at 13 bases. CDR3 nucleotide sequence: TGCGCCAGCAGCCAAGTCAGGACTAGCGGGGGAGGAGAGACCCAGTACTTC. This translates into CASSQVRTSGGGETQYF.